This TCR beta chain was retrieved from a study of CD8 T cells in ankylosing spondylitis. Whole-study findings and limits: Disease-linked clones reportedly showed significant enrichment in matched ankylosing spondylitis synovial fluid.

Making the TCR beta libraries involved quantitative 5'-RACE with molecular barcodes. MiXCR was run by TCRdb on the 5' RACE reads, yielding one entry per CDR3 protein. Among around 150,000 distinct CDR3 sequences listed, 40% to 50% were seen once. Ten or more counts support this clonotype. Its antigen remains unknown. V lost 4 bases, J lost 0 bases, and 13 bases lay in between. The CDR3 covers 15 residues. Germline V CDR1 and CDR2: SGHDT, YYEEEE. The clonotype comes from a male donor with ankylosing spondylitis. The chain joins TRBV5-6 to TRBJ1-1; the D gene is possibly TRBD1 (6 bases). The sequencing sample was made of synovial fluid, either unsorted or a sorted T cell fraction (not recorded which). CDR3 nucleotide sequence: TGTGCCAGCAGCCTCTCGGGACATTTGAACACTGAAGCTTTCTTT. Encoded protein: CASSLSGHLNTEAFF.